This T cell receptor beta chain was obtained from a study of CD8+ T cells in alopecia areata. Study details: Administration of oral tofacitinib to treated patients was at 5 to 10 mg twice daily.

Sequencing relied on a cDNA template that was reverse transcribed from extracted RNA. Profiled with immunoSEQ multiplex PCR; TCRdb holds only in-frame clones, not every one. The sample has 200,000 or so clones, around two fifths seen once. This CDR3 has 16 amino acids. The germline V gene has CDR1 SGHRS and CDR2 YFSETQ. Trimming removed 2 bases from V and 0 bases from J, with 11 bases in between. This clone turned up a few times. Treatment in this sample: oral pan-JAK inhibitor, 5-10 mg twice daily. The source was CD4+ T cells sorted from blood, collected at approximately week 31, from a patient treated with tofacitinib. The sequence derives from a human donor with alopecia areata. The J gene is TRBJ1-4, the V gene TRBV5-1, with unresolved D. The CDR3: CASSFLGPTTNEKLFF. CDR3 bases: TGCGCCAGCAGCTTCCTGGGCCCAACAACTAATGAAAAACTGTTTTTT.